The rows below give T cell receptor beta chains drawn from one sample of a study of T cells in Graves' hyperthyroidism and ophthalmopathy. TCRdb analysed the multiplex PCR reads with MiXCR anew, one entry per CDR3 protein. The table records 250,000 to 350,000 distinct CDR3 sequences, 16% of them present only once. Sequencing used blood. The receptors shown here come from a man aged 25 to 40 with Graves' hyperthyroidism. Each CDR3 is given with its conserved first and last residue. Fields, in order: D gene, V gene, clone size, J gene, CDR3 length, CDR3 protein, CDR3 DNA. D genes are given only for firm matches. Size is omitted from some rows. Given values are once, few, many or a class for expanded clones.

D gene: NA
V gene: TRBV6-2/TRBV6-3
clone size: many
J gene: TRBJ2-7
CDR3 length: 13
CDR3 protein: CASTNPGHYEQYF
CDR3 DNA: TGTGCCAGCACTAATCCCGGACATTACGAGCAGTACTTC

D gene: TRBD2
V gene: TRBV20-1
clone size: many
J gene: TRBJ2-1
CDR3 length: 15
CDR3 protein: CSARTRTSGTGEQFF
CDR3 DNA: TGCAGTGCTCGCACCCGGACTAGCGGGACGGGTGAGCAGTTCTTC

D gene: NA
V gene: TRBV6-1
clone size: many
J gene: TRBJ2-2
CDR3 length: 14
CDR3 protein: CATRPGMGFGELFF
CDR3 DNA: TGTGCCACCAGGCCTGGGATGGGGTTCGGGGAGCTGTTTTTT

D gene: NA
V gene: TRBV5-1
clone size: many
J gene: TRBJ1-1
CDR3 length: 12
CDR3 protein: CASKKGVSEAFF
CDR3 DNA: TGCGCCAGCAAAAAGGGGGTCAGTGAAGCTTTCTTT

D gene: TRBD2
V gene: TRBV20-1
clone size: many
J gene: TRBJ2-1
CDR3 length: 15
CDR3 protein: CSATTPSGSDNEQFF
CDR3 DNA: TGCAGTGCCACCACCCCGAGCGGGAGTGACAATGAGCAGTTCTTC

D gene: TRBD2
V gene: TRBV7-3
clone size: many
J gene: TRBJ2-2
CDR3 length: 13
CDR3 protein: CASSRREAGELFF
CDR3 DNA: TGTGCCAGCAGCAGACGGGAGGCCGGGGAGCTGTTTTTT

D gene: NA
V gene: TRBV7-9
clone size: many
J gene: TRBJ2-7
CDR3 length: 12
CDR3 protein: CASSTPSGEQYF
CDR3 DNA: TGTGCCAGCAGCACCCCCAGCGGGGAGCAGTACTTC

D gene: NA
V gene: TRBV5-1
clone size: many
J gene: TRBJ1-1
CDR3 length: 16
CDR3 protein: CASSLGLVGLGTEAFF
CDR3 DNA: TGCGCCAGCAGCTTGGGTTTGGTAGGGCTCGGCACTGAAGCTTTCTTT

D gene: NA
V gene: TRBV28
clone size: many
J gene: TRBJ1-2
CDR3 length: 12
CDR3 protein: CASSLYGGGYTF
CDR3 DNA: TGTGCCAGCAGTTTATACGGAGGTGGCTACACCTTC

D gene: TRBD2
V gene: TRBV20-1
clone size: many
J gene: TRBJ2-3
CDR3 length: 14
CDR3 protein: CSARGLAVTDTQYF
CDR3 DNA: TGCAGTGCTAGAGGACTAGCAGTCACAGATACGCAGTATTTT

D gene: NA
V gene: TRBV12-3/TRBV12-4
clone size: many
J gene: TRBJ1-1
CDR3 length: 17
CDR3 protein: CASSSDLLRGAHTEAFF
CDR3 DNA: TGTGCCAGCAGTTCTGACCTGCTACGGGGGGCGCATACTGAAGCTTTCTTT

D gene: NA
V gene: TRBV18
clone size: many
J gene: TRBJ1-1
CDR3 length: 15
CDR3 protein: CASSRGAAMNTEAFF
CDR3 DNA: TGTGCCAGCTCACGGGGAGCAGCGATGAACACTGAAGCTTTCTTT

D gene: TRBD1
V gene: TRBV3-1
clone size: NA
J gene: TRBJ2-1
CDR3 length: 17
CDR3 protein: CASSQDPGTGGRNEQFF
CDR3 DNA: TGTGCCAGCAGCCAAGACCCCGGGACAGGGGGCCGCAATGAGCAGTTCTTC

D gene: NA
V gene: TRBV19
clone size: few
J gene: TRBJ2-1
CDR3 length: 15
CDR3 protein: CASSQTGSSYNEQFF
CDR3 DNA: TGTGCCAGTAGTCAAACAGGGAGCTCCTACAATGAGCAGTTCTTC

D gene: TRBD2
V gene: TRBV11-2
clone size: many
J gene: TRBJ2-5
CDR3 length: 18
CDR3 protein: CASSPGGASGSGEETQYF
CDR3 DNA: TGTGCCAGCAGCCCTGGTGGGGCTAGCGGGAGTGGGGAAGAGACCCAGTACTTC

D gene: NA
V gene: TRBV7-3
clone size: many
J gene: TRBJ2-1
CDR3 length: 12
CDR3 protein: CASSSPLGVEFF
CDR3 DNA: TGTGCCAGCAGCTCCCCCTTAGGGGTAGAGTTCTTC

D gene: NA
V gene: TRBV20-1
clone size: many
J gene: TRBJ2-5
CDR3 length: 14
CDR3 protein: CSALRGGPKETQYF
CDR3 DNA: TGCAGTGCCCTACGTGGGGGCCCTAAAGAGACCCAGTACTTC

D gene: NA
V gene: TRBV30
clone size: NA
J gene: TRBJ1-2
CDR3 length: 12
CDR3 protein: CAWNTRGSGYTF
CDR3 DNA: TGTGCCTGGAATACCAGGGGAAGTGGCTACACCTTC

D gene: TRBD2
V gene: TRBV5-1
clone size: few
J gene: TRBJ2-5
CDR3 length: 11
CDR3 protein: CASREGETQYF
CDR3 DNA: TGCGCCTCACGGGAGGGAGAGACCCAGTACTTC

D gene: TRBD1
V gene: TRBV3-1
clone size: few
J gene: TRBJ1-3
CDR3 length: 16
CDR3 protein: CASSLGQARTGNTIYF
CDR3 DNA: TGTGCCAGCAGCCTGGGACAGGCGAGGACTGGAAACACCATATATTTT

D gene: NA
V gene: TRBV27
clone size: few
J gene: TRBJ1-2
CDR3 length: 14
CDR3 protein: CASSPSRGHYGYTF
CDR3 DNA: TGTGCCAGCAGTCCCTCCAGGGGACACTATGGCTACACCTTC

D gene: TRBD2
V gene: TRBV7-9
clone size: many
J gene: TRBJ2-7
CDR3 length: 14
CDR3 protein: CASSPGTRTYEQYF
CDR3 DNA: TGTGCCAGCAGCCCCGGGACTAGGACCTACGAGCAGTACTTC

D gene: TRBD1
V gene: TRBV6-1
clone size: few
J gene: TRBJ1-3
CDR3 length: 16
CDR3 protein: CASSSLGPGGRNTIYF
CDR3 DNA: TGTGCCAGCAGTTCACTAGGCCCAGGGGGCCGAAACACCATATATTTT

D gene: TRBD1
V gene: TRBV10-3
clone size: NA
J gene: TRBJ1-4
CDR3 length: 16
CDR3 protein: CAISRDRTGGNEKLFF
CDR3 DNA: TGTGCCATCAGTCGGGACAGGACGGGGGGCAATGAAAAACTGTTTTTT

D gene: NA
V gene: TRBV20-1
clone size: many
J gene: TRBJ1-2
CDR3 length: 13
CDR3 protein: CSARDGPGYGYTF
CDR3 DNA: TGCAGTGCTAGAGATGGGCCGGGCTACGGCTACACCTTC

D gene: NA
V gene: TRBV11-2
clone size: NA
J gene: TRBJ2-1
CDR3 length: 15
CDR3 protein: CASSFGPSSYNEQFF
CDR3 DNA: TGTGCCAGCAGCTTTGGCCCGAGCTCCTACAATGAGCAGTTCTTC

D gene: NA
V gene: TRBV29-1
clone size: many
J gene: TRBJ2-3
CDR3 length: 14
CDR3 protein: CSPRGYRYGDTQYF
CDR3 DNA: TGCAGCCCAAGGGGGTATAGATATGGAGATACGCAGTATTTT

D gene: TRBD1
V gene: TRBV7-9
clone size: NA
J gene: TRBJ2-3
CDR3 length: 14
CDR3 protein: CASSSDRVGDTQYF
CDR3 DNA: TGTGCCAGCAGCTCGGACAGGGTTGGGGATACGCAGTATTTT

D gene: TRBD2
V gene: TRBV7-9
clone size: many
J gene: TRBJ2-7
CDR3 length: 16
CDR3 protein: CASSLEASGHPYEQYF
CDR3 DNA: TGTGCCAGCAGCTTAGAGGCTAGCGGGCATCCCTACGAGCAGTACTTC

D gene: NA
V gene: TRBV15
clone size: NA
J gene: TRBJ2-7
CDR3 length: 16
CDR3 protein: CATSRDMDLTAYEQYF
CDR3 DNA: TGTGCCACCAGCAGAGATATGGACCTCACGGCCTACGAGCAGTACTTC

D gene: NA
V gene: TRBV7-9
clone size: many
J gene: TRBJ2-7
CDR3 length: 13
CDR3 protein: CASSQSQGYEQYF
CDR3 DNA: TGTGCCAGCAGCCAAAGTCAGGGGTACGAGCAGTACTTC

D gene: NA
V gene: TRBV5-5
clone size: few
J gene: TRBJ2-7
CDR3 length: 12
CDR3 protein: CAGSQNAYEQYF
CDR3 DNA: TGTGCCGGCAGCCAAAACGCCTACGAGCAGTACTTC

D gene: NA
V gene: TRBV3-1
clone size: few
J gene: TRBJ1-5
CDR3 length: 17
CDR3 protein: CASSQGSSIGGNQPQHF
CDR3 DNA: TGTGCCAGCAGCCAAGGAAGTTCGATCGGGGGAAATCAGCCCCAGCATTTT

D gene: NA
V gene: TRBV7-2
clone size: many
J gene: TRBJ2-7
CDR3 length: 14
CDR3 protein: CASSLLSGSYEQYF
CDR3 DNA: TGTGCCAGCAGCTTACTTTCCGGCTCCTACGAGCAGTACTTC

D gene: TRBD2
V gene: TRBV7-8
clone size: few
J gene: TRBJ2-7
CDR3 length: 16
CDR3 protein: CASSPKGLAGDYEQYF
CDR3 DNA: TGTGCCAGCAGCCCGAAGGGACTAGCGGGAGACTACGAGCAGTACTTC

D gene: TRBD2
V gene: TRBV27
clone size: many
J gene: TRBJ2-5
CDR3 length: 17
CDR3 protein: CASSNDRAPSGIRTQYF
CDR3 DNA: TGTGCCAGCTCCAACGACAGGGCCCCTAGCGGGATTCGGACCCAGTACTTC

D gene: TRBD2
V gene: TRBV28
clone size: many
J gene: TRBJ2-7
CDR3 length: 15
CDR3 protein: CASGRPGGASYEQYF
CDR3 DNA: TGTGCCAGCGGTCGACCGGGAGGTGCTTCCTACGAGCAGTACTTC

D gene: NA
V gene: TRBV5-1
clone size: many
J gene: TRBJ1-1
CDR3 length: 13
CDR3 protein: CASSLGWNTEAFF
CDR3 DNA: TGCGCCAGCAGCTTGGGTTGGAACACTGAAGCTTTCTTT

D gene: NA
V gene: TRBV4-1
clone size: NA
J gene: TRBJ2-2
CDR3 length: 17
CDR3 protein: CASSQERQGANTGELFF
CDR3 DNA: TGCGCCAGCAGCCAAGAAAGGCAGGGAGCGAACACCGGGGAGCTGTTTTTT

D gene: NA
V gene: TRBV13
clone size: many
J gene: TRBJ2-7
CDR3 length: 15
CDR3 protein: CASSSAPTSHEEQYF
CDR3 DNA: TGTGCCAGCAGCTCGGCCCCGACGAGTCACGAGGAGCAGTACTTC

D gene: NA
V gene: TRBV20-1
clone size: NA
J gene: TRBJ2-7
CDR3 length: 13
CDR3 protein: CSASSRIAYEQYF
CDR3 DNA: TGCAGTGCTAGCTCGAGAATAGCCTACGAGCAGTACTTC

D gene: NA
V gene: TRBV2
clone size: many
J gene: TRBJ1-1
CDR3 length: 13
CDR3 protein: CASSRGANTEAFF
CDR3 DNA: TGTGCCAGCAGTCGCGGCGCGAACACTGAAGCTTTCTTT

D gene: NA
V gene: TRBV6-2/TRBV6-3
clone size: NA
J gene: TRBJ2-1
CDR3 length: 13
CDR3 protein: CASTPINNNEQFF
CDR3 DNA: TGTGCCAGCACCCCGATCAACAACAATGAGCAGTTCTTC

D gene: TRBD2
V gene: TRBV2
clone size: many
J gene: TRBJ2-1
CDR3 length: 16
CDR3 protein: CASSEASTSGTAEQFF
CDR3 DNA: TGTGCCAGCAGTGAAGCTTCGACTAGCGGGACCGCTGAGCAGTTCTTC

D gene: NA
V gene: TRBV5-1
clone size: few
J gene: TRBJ2-1
CDR3 length: 15
CDR3 protein: CASSLSQGTYNEQFF
CDR3 DNA: TGCGCCAGCAGCTTGAGCCAGGGCACCTACAATGAGCAGTTCTTC

D gene: NA
V gene: TRBV6-2/TRBV6-3
clone size: NA
J gene: TRBJ1-1
CDR3 length: 10
CDR3 protein: CASASIRAFF
CDR3 DNA: TGTGCCAGCGCTTCTATCCGGGCTTTCTTT

D gene: NA
V gene: TRBV15
clone size: many
J gene: TRBJ1-1
CDR3 length: 13
CDR3 protein: CATGPVVNTEAFF
CDR3 DNA: TGTGCCACCGGCCCTGTAGTGAACACTGAAGCTTTCTTT

D gene: NA
V gene: TRBV2
clone size: NA
J gene: TRBJ2-2
CDR3 length: 13
CDR3 protein: CASNRENTGELFF
CDR3 DNA: TGTGCCAGCAATAGAGAAAACACCGGGGAGCTGTTTTTT

D gene: TRBD2
V gene: TRBV7-8
clone size: many
J gene: TRBJ2-7
CDR3 length: 16
CDR3 protein: CASSLAGLAVSYEQYF
CDR3 DNA: TGTGCCAGCAGCTTAGCGGGACTAGCGGTCTCCTACGAGCAGTACTTC

D gene: NA
V gene: TRBV6-1
clone size: few
J gene: TRBJ2-7
CDR3 length: 16
CDR3 protein: CASTQIIGDPSYEQYF
CDR3 DNA: TGTGCCAGCACCCAAATTATCGGGGACCCTTCCTACGAGCAGTACTTC

D gene: TRBD1
V gene: TRBV19
clone size: few
J gene: TRBJ2-7
CDR3 length: 15
CDR3 protein: CASSITGTGGNEQYF
CDR3 DNA: TGTGCCAGTAGTATCACGGGGACAGGGGGGAACGAGCAGTACTTC

D gene: TRBD1
V gene: TRBV19
clone size: few
J gene: TRBJ1-1
CDR3 length: 13
CDR3 protein: CASRWTGNTEAFF
CDR3 DNA: TGTGCCAGCAGGTGGACAGGGAACACTGAAGCTTTCTTT

D gene: NA
V gene: TRBV5-1
clone size: many
J gene: TRBJ1-1
CDR3 length: 15
CDR3 protein: CASSAMGPWNTEAFF
CDR3 DNA: TGCGCCAGCAGCGCGATGGGACCGTGGAACACTGAAGCTTTCTTT